Below, 21 T cell receptor beta chains from the same sample are listed, as sequenced in a study of blood T cells in healthy people across ages. A second PCR, run for roughly 7 to 12 cycles, used a sample-barcoded 5' primer plus a J-beta primer mix. TCRdb reanalysed the 5' RACE reads using MiXCR and keeps one entry per CDR3 protein. The table has about 680,000 distinct CDR3 sequences, around 48% seen once. The sequencing input was blood. Receptor source: a woman aged 60-70 years in good health.

This clonotype was counted a few times. The chain employs TRBV11-3 and TRBJ2-3; the match to TRBD1 covers 10 bases. The CDR3 is 15 amino acids. Germline trimming cut 5 bases from V and 2 bases from J; bases unmatched to any gene: 4. CDR1 SGHNT and CDR2 YENEEA come from the germline V gene. The CDR3 region has the DNA TGTGCCAGCAGCCCGAGACAGGGGGCCACAGATACGCAGTATTTT. It specifies CASSPRQGATDTQYF.

Many counts were recorded for this clonotype. The chain carries TRBV27 and TRBJ2-4, with 7 bases fitting TRBD2. Germline lookup yields CDR1 MNHEY and CDR2 SMNVEV (reference sequence). CDR3 size: 14 residues. The J segment lost 6 bases and the V segment lost 5 bases, leaving 7 bases of the junction unmatched. CDR3 residues: CASSTRSGGNIQYF. CDR3 nucleotide sequence: TGTGCCAGCAGTACCCGCTCGGGGGGAAACATTCAGTACTTC.

The V call is TRBV29-1, the J call TRBJ2-3, with a tentative D call TRBD2 (5 bases). Germline V lookup: CDR1 SQVTM, CDR2 ANQGSEA. The V gene lost 4 bases and the J gene lost 5 bases, with 13 bases spanning the gap. This CDR3 is 13 amino acids long. Here the CDR3 reads CSVAGGRQDTQYF. CDR3 bases: TGCAGCGTTGCGGGTGGGAGACAAGATACGCAGTATTTT.

This chain links TRBV20-1 with TRBJ1-2; the match to TRBD1 covers 11 bases. Germline V CDR1 and CDR2: DFQATT, SNEGSKA (reference sequence). V was pared by 0 bases and J by 2 bases, with 2 bases of the junction left unmatched. The length of the CDR3 is 15 residues. The CDR3 protein is CSARDRDRGNYGYTF. The CDR3 DNA follows: TGCAGTGCTAGAGATCGGGACAGGGGGAACTATGGCTACACCTTC.

This clonotype was observed many times. The chain couples TRBV29-1 to TRBJ2-3, with TRBD2 matching 9 bases. Germline V gives CDR1 SQVTM, CDR2 ANQGSEA. Trimming removed 2 bases from V and 4 bases from J; junction bases left unmatched: 4. The CDR3 runs to 14 residues. The CDR3 protein is CSVESGLAPDTQYF. Written as DNA, the CDR3 is TGCAGCGTTGAATCGGGACTAGCTCCAGATACGCAGTATTTT.

The CDR3 protein is CSALDRGPVRDQPQHF. CDR3 coding DNA: TGCAGTGCCCTGGACAGGGGGCCGGTTCGGGATCAGCCCCAGCATTTT. The chain carries TRBV20-1 and TRBJ1-5, with 11 bases fitting TRBD1. The CDR3 spans 16 residues. CDR1 is DFQATT, CDR2 SNEGSKA, per germline (reference sequence). The trim removed 6 bases at V and 5 bases at J, leaving 12 bases unmatched.

The gene calls are TRBV3-1 and TRBJ1-1; D gene uncertain. In germline, CDR1 is LGHDT, CDR2 YNNKEL (reference sequence). Trimming took off 0 bases at V and 1 base at J, with 9 bases between the two ends. The CDR3 runs 15 residues. CDR3 loop: CASSQDWWGNTEAFF. As DNA, the CDR3 is TGTGCCAGCAGCCAAGATTGGTGGGGGAACACTGAAGCTTTCTTT.

The CDR3 here is CSALKHEQYF. CDR3 coding DNA: TGCAGTGCACTAAAACACGAGCAGTACTTC. This sequence joins TRBV20-1 and TRBJ2-7; D is ambiguous. V lost 6 bases to trimming and J lost 5 bases, with 8 bases between them. The length of the CDR3 is 10 residues. Per germline, CDR1 DFQATT and CDR2 SNEGSKA (reference sequence).

This clonotype has a count of ten or more. The V and J genes are TRBV7-2 and TRBJ2-5, with D maybe TRBD1 (5 bases). Trimming pared 6 bases from V and 1 base from J, leaving 9 bases between. Germline CDR1 is SGHTA and CDR2 is FQGNSA. The CDR3 is made up of 13 amino acids. CDR3 DNA sequence: TGTGCCAGCAGTGCCAGGGTCCAAGAGACCCAGTACTTC. Translating it yields CASSARVQETQYF.

There are a few counts of this clonotype. The J gene is TRBJ2-5, the V gene TRBV5-1; D uncertain. There are 16 residues in the CDR3. Trimming cost V 4 bases and J 2 bases, with 18 bases left between them. The germline CDR1 and CDR2 sequences are SGHRS and YFSETQ. CDR3 nucleotide sequence: TGCGCCAGCAGCAGAACACACAGAGACCTTCAAGAGACCCAGTACTTC. Amino acid sequence: CASSRTHRDLQETQYF.

The chain carries TRBV28 and TRBJ2-7, with 9 bases matching TRBD2. Germline loops: CDR1 MDHEN, CDR2 SYDVKM. Germline trimming cut 5 bases from V and 2 bases from J; bases unmatched to any gene: 10. This CDR3 is 16 amino acids long. The CDR3 loop reads CASSPTPSGITYEQYF. The CDR3 DNA sequence: TGTGCCAGCAGTCCTACCCCTAGCGGGATAACCTACGAGCAGTACTTC. Full variable domain (missing parts from reference TRBV28 and TRBJ2-7): DVKVTQSSRYLVKRTGEKVFLECVQDMDHENMFWYRQDPGLGLRLIYFSYDVKMKEKGDIPEGYSVSREKKERFSLILESASTNQTSMYLCASSPTPSGITYEQYFGPGTRLTVT.

This clonotype showed up just a few times. J is TRBJ2-2 and V is TRBV7-3, with 9 bases matching TRBD2. The CDR3 has 16 amino acids. V trimming: 0 bases; J trimming: 4 bases; junction bases outside the gene matches: 3. CDR1 and CDR2 from the germline V gene are SGHTA and FQGTGA. CDR3 loop: CASSLTAGGGTGELFF. CDR3 nucleotide sequence: TGTGCCAGCAGCTTAACAGCGGGAGGTGGCACCGGGGAGCTGTTTTTT.

A word on this clonotype: Germline and junction disagree at one end, which may indicate a read error. V usage is TRBV20-1 and J usage is TRBJ2-5; 12 bases are a match to TRBD2. The CDR3 length is 17 residues. CDR1 is DFQATT, CDR2 SNEGSKA, per germline (reference sequence). The CDR3 nucleotides read TGCAGTGCTAGAATGACTAGCGGGAGCAGGGGGCAAGAGGCCCAGTACTTC. It is translated as CSARMTSGSRGQEAQYF.

This clonotype occurred a few times. Written as DNA, the CDR3 is TGTGCCAGCAGCGTAAGACAGTCGTTCCGAGAGACCCAGTACTTC. Residues: CASSVRQSFRETQYF. V is TRBV9 and J is TRBJ2-5; the D gene is possibly TRBD1 (5 bases). The CDR3 extends over 15 amino acids. The germline V gene has CDR1 SGDLS and CDR2 YYNGEE. V shed 1 base and J shed 4 bases, with 14 bases lying between them.

This rearrangement joins TRBV20-1 to TRBJ1-2, with TRBD1 matching over 11 bases. CDR3 length: 18 residues. Trimming at V came to 2 bases and at J to 0 bases, leaving 11 bases not matched to a gene. Germline assignment: CDR1 DFQATT and CDR2 SNEGSKA (reference sequence). CDR3 DNA sequence: TGCAGTGCTAGAAGTGCGGGACAGGGGGATTTAGCTAACTATGGCTACACCTTC. This translates into CSARSAGQGDLANYGYTF.

V gene TRBV25-1 combines with J gene TRBJ2-4, with a weak D call TRBD1 (5 bases). CDR3 length: 13 amino acids. Per germline, CDR1 MGHDK and CDR2 SYGVNS. V was cut by 6 bases and J by 11 bases, with 17 bases left in between. The CDR3 region is CASSKQGGEVQYF. The DNA of the CDR3 is TGTGCCAGCAGCAAGCAGGGTGGAGAAGTTCAGTACTTC.

The rearrangement uses TRBV9 and TRBJ2-1; 11 nucleotides agree with TRBD2. The germline V gene has CDR1 SGDLS and CDR2 YYNGEE. CDR3 size: 14 residues. V was clipped by 3 bases and J by 7 bases; unmatched bases: 3. DNA of the CDR3: TGTGCCAGCAGCGCCAGGACTAGCGGGAATGAGCAGTTCTTC. Its translation: CASSARTSGNEQFF.

The sample holds many counts of this clonotype. The rearrangement uses TRBV20-1 and TRBJ2-4; 7 nucleotides align to TRBD2. The germline V gene has CDR1 DFQATT and CDR2 SNEGSKA (reference sequence). V was pared by 0 bases and J by 4 bases, with 6 bases of the junction left unmatched. CDR3 length: 15 amino acids. The CDR3 region is CSAREKAGVKNIQYF. In nucleotides, the CDR3 is TGCAGTGCTAGAGAAAAGGCGGGAGTAAAAAACATTCAGTACTTC.

This clonotype was seen more than once but under ten times. V and J are TRBV7-9 and TRBJ2-7; no clear D gene. V shed 5 bases and J shed 0 bases, with 11 bases lying between them. CDR1 and CDR2 from the germline V gene are SEHNR and FQNEAQ (reference sequence). There are 14 residues in the CDR3. CDR3 in DNA: TGTGCCAGCAGCACTGAAACGGCCTCCTACGAGCAGTACTTC. Its translation is CASSTETASYEQYF.

V and J are TRBV21-1 and TRBJ2-1; the DNA was not compared with TRBD1, the D call given in the table. The DNA matches TRBJ2-7 better at its end, which makes the J call doubtful. TRBV21-1 is shown as a pseudogene. The CDR3 has 13 amino acids. The DNA of the CDR3 is TGTGCCAGCATCGAGCCCCTCTACAATGAGCAGTACTTC. This gives the protein CASIEPLYNEQYF.

This clonotype was picked up a small number of times. The gene calls are TRBV3-1 and TRBJ1-5; TRBD1 aligns across 8 bases. The germline V gene has CDR1 LGHDT and CDR2 YNNKEL (reference sequence). This CDR3 region has 14 residues. Trimming cost V 5 bases and J 5 bases; bases outside gene matches: 5. CDR3 loop: CASSYGQGYQPQHF. DNA for the CDR3: TGTGCCAGCAGCTACGGACAGGGCTATCAGCCCCAGCATTTT.